A selection of T cell receptor beta chains follows, all from one sample in a study of OX40 agonist ivuxolimab in advanced cancers. Assay: immunoSEQ multiplex PCR; the TCRdb copy retains only in-frame clones and omits some. The repertoire includes more than 40,000 clones, more than 70% of them detected once, and just under 8% sits in the top ten. The sequencing here drew on CD4+ or CD8+ T cells sorted from blood, taken in a trial of the OX40 agonist ivuxolimab. The receptors shown here come from an adult with an advanced solid tumor such as melanoma, head and neck, liver or kidney cancer. The CDR3 runs from the conserved cysteine through the conserved F or W. Fields, in order: V gene, D gene, J gene, clone size, CDR3 DNA, CDR3 protein. D genes are given only for firm matches. Clone size is given for some rows only: seen once, a few or many times, or a class if the clone is expanded.

TRBV19	TRBD1	TRBJ1-2	-	TGTGCCAGTAGTTCATGGGGGACAGGGAAGGACTATGGCTACACCTTC	CASSSWGTGKDYGYTF
TRBV7-3	TRBD2	TRBJ2-1	-	TGTGCCAGCAGCTTAACGGGGACTAGAGGCTACAATGAGCAGTTCTTC	CASSLTGTRGYNEQFF
TRBV5-4	-	TRBJ2-6	-	TGTGCCAGCGTCAGGGGGGGTACTTCTGGGGCCAACGTCCTGACTTTC	CASVRGGTSGANVLTF
TRBV28	-	TRBJ2-1	-	TGTGCCAGCAGTCCGGGGGATAGGAGCTCCTACAATGAGCAGTTCTTC	CASSPGDRSSYNEQFF
TRBV18	-	TRBJ1-1	once	TGTGCCAGCTCACGGGATCCGAGGGACACTGAAGCTTTCTTT	CASSRDPRDTEAFF
TRBV5-1	-	TRBJ1-1	-	TGCGCCAGCAGCTTGGTCCAGGGGACTGAAGCTTTCTTT	CASSLVQGTEAFF
TRBV11-2	-	TRBJ2-7	-	TGTGCCAGCAGCTCGGACGGACCTGGGGAGCAGTACTTC	CASSSDGPGEQYF
TRBV11-2	TRBD1	TRBJ2-1	medium-sized	TGTGCCAGCAGCCCCCGGGGTACAGGGGGACCGAGCTCCTACAATGAGCAGTTCTTC	CASSPRGTGGPSSYNEQFF
TRBV7-9	-	TRBJ2-5	-	TGTGCCAGCAGCGCGGGTCAAGAGACCCAGTACTTC	CASSAGQETQYF
TRBV7-2	TRBD2	TRBJ2-5	once	TGTGCCAGCAGCTTGGGGCTAGCGGGAGGAAGGGAGACCCAGTACTTC	CASSLGLAGGRETQYF
TRBV5-6	-	TRBJ2-6	once	TGTGCCAGCAGCTTTAATGTGGGTTCTGGGGCCAACGTCCTGACTTTC	CASSFNVGSGANVLTF
TRBV4-1	-	TRBJ2-3	once	TGCGCCAGCAGCCAAATCCCTGGGACACCTTCCCTAGCGGATACGCAGTATTTT	CASSQIPGTPSLADTQYF
TRBV6-5	TRBD1	TRBJ1-2	-	TGTGCCAGCAGTTGGGACAGGTCTTACTATGGCTACACCTTC	CASSWDRSYYGYTF
TRBV2	TRBD2	TRBJ2-5	-	TGTGCCGTAGCGGGAGTTGTTGAAGAGACCCAGTACTTC	CAVAGVVEETQYF
TRBV7-9	TRBD1	TRBJ2-1	-	TGTGCCAGCAGCACCCAGGGACAGGGATCCAATGAGCAGTTCTTC	CASSTQGQGSNEQFF
TRBV25-1	TRBD1	TRBJ2-7	-	TGTGCCAGCAGGGGACAGTTCTACGAGCAGTACTTC	CASRGQFYEQYF
TRBV4-2	-	TRBJ1-1	-	TGTGCCAGCAGCCAAGGGTCAGGGTACTCCTCGAACACTGAAGCTTTCTTT	CASSQGSGYSSNTEAFF
TRBV6-5	TRBD1	TRBJ2-7	once	TGTGCCAGCAGTCGACAGGGTTACGAGCAGTACTTC	CASSRQGYEQYF
TRBV4-3	-	TRBJ1-4	-	TGCGCCAGCAGCCAAGGGACAGTTGCAACTAATGAAAAACTGTTTTTT	CASSQGTVATNEKLFF
TRBV6-5	TRBD2	TRBJ2-7	-	TGTGCCAGCAGCCCGAGACTAGCGGGAGCGGGGGAGCAGTACTTC	CASSPRLAGAGEQYF
TRBV6-5	TRBD1	TRBJ1-1	-	TGTGCCAGCAGTTACTCCCGGACAGGCGACACTGAAGCTTTCTTT	CASSYSRTGDTEAFF
TRBV7-9	TRBD1	TRBJ1-1	-	TGTGCCAGCAGTGATAGACAGGGGCAGGACGCTTTCTTT	CASSDRQGQDAFF
TRBV7-9	TRBD2	TRBJ2-3	-	TGTGCCAGCAGCTTAACGCGCTGGGGTAGCGGGGAGACAGATACGCAGTATTTT	CASSLTRWGSGETDTQYF
TRBV2	-	TRBJ1-5	-	TGTGCCAGCACCCAAAGGCAGGGTGATCAGCCCCAGCATTTT	CASTQRQGDQPQHF
TRBV30	TRBD1	TRBJ1-2	-	TGTGCCTACGGACAGGGGAACTTGGGTGGCTACACCTTC	CAYGQGNLGGYTF
TRBV7-6	-	TRBJ2-1	-	TGTGCCAGCAGCTTAGATGGCTCCTACAATGAGCAGTTCTTC	CASSLDGSYNEQFF
TRBV5-1	TRBD2	TRBJ2-2	-	TGCGCCAGCAGCAAACTAGCGGGAGGTGACGGGGAGCTGTTTTTT	CASSKLAGGDGELFF
TRBV19	-	TRBJ2-3	-	TGTGCCAGTAGTCTATCCTCTGGAGATACGCAGTATTTT	CASSLSSGDTQYF
TRBV11-3	-	TRBJ1-1	-	TGTGCCAGCAGCTTAGTCGGGACATCGAACACTGAAGCTTTCTTT	CASSLVGTSNTEAFF
TRBV29-1	-	TRBJ2-5	-	TGCAGCGCCGGGAGCACGCTTGGAGAGACCCAGTACTTC	CSAGSTLGETQYF
TRBV2	-	TRBJ1-2	-	TGTGCCAGCAGTGAATTTAGGGTGCAAAATGGCTACACCTTC	CASSEFRVQNGYTF
TRBV6-5	TRBD1	TRBJ1-2	-	TGTGCCAGCAGATCGGGACAGAACAACTATGGCTACACCTTC	CASRSGQNNYGYTF